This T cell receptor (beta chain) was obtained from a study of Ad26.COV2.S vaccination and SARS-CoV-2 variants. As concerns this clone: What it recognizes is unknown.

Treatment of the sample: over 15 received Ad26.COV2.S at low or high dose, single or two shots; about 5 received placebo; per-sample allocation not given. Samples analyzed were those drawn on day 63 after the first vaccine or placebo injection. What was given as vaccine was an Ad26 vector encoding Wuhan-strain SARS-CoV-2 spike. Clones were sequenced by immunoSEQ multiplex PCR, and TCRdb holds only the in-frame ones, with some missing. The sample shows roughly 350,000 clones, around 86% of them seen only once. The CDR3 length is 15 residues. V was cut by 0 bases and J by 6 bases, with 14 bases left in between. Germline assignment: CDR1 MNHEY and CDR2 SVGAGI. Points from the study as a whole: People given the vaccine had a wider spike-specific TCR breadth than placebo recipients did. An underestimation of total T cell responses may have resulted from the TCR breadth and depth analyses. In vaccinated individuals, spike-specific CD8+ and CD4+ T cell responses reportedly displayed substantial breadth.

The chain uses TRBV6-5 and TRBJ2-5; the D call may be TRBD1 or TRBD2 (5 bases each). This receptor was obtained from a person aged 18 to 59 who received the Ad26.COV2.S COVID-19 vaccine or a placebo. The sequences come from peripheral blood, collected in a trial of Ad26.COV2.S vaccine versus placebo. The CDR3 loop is CASSYSVRDAKTQYF. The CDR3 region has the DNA TGTGCCAGCAGTTACTCGGTACGGGACGCTAAGACCCAGTACTTC.